Presented here are 20 T cell receptor beta chains from one specimen sequenced in a study of vaccination effects on CD4 cells after COVID-19. Pools of viral peptides were used by the ViraFEST assay to expand antigen-specific CD4+ T cells ahead of sequencing. Cells that had been cultured for roughly eleven days were the source of isolated CD4+ T cells. Everyone in the study got two shots of either the BNT162b2 or mRNA-1273 vaccine. Which antigens these TCRs recognize remains unknown. The protocol was immunoSEQ multiplex PCR, while the TCRdb copy is restricted to in-frame clones and leaves out a portion. The table lists approximately 30,000 clones, approximately 68% of them singletons. The specimen was CD4+ T cells from PBMCs cultured with SARS-CoV-2 spike peptides, collected after COVID-19 vaccination. The origin of the receptors is a human donor who received a COVID-19 vaccine.

The chain links TRBV5-4 to TRBJ2-1; 7 nucleotides align to TRBD1. The CDR3 spans 15 residues. Trimming took 0 bases from V and 4 from J; bases not matched to a gene: 4. Germline V gene sequence: CDR1 SGHNT, CDR2 YYREEE (reference sequence). The CDR3 DNA reads TGTGCCAGCAGCTTGGGCCAGGGGGTTTACAATGAGCAGTTCTTC. It translates to CASSLGQGVYNEQFF.

This clone appeared a few times. The chain is built from TRBV4-1 and TRBJ2-2; 14 positions agree with TRBD2. The CDR3 spans 17 residues. The J segment lost 7 bases and the V segment lost 1 base, leaving 5 bases of the junction unmatched. Germline CDR1 and CDR2: MGHRA and YSYEKL. CDR3 residues: CASSQGGLAGAGGELFF. CDR3 in DNA: TGCGCCAGCAGCCAAGGGGGACTAGCGGGAGCGGGCGGGGAGCTGTTTTTT.

The J gene is TRBJ1-2, the V gene TRBV7-9; tentatively, D is TRBD1 (5 bases). This CDR3 region has 13 residues. In germline, CDR1 is SEHNR, CDR2 FQNEAQ (reference sequence). Trimming stripped 5 bases from V and 4 bases from J, with 11 bases between. CDR3: CASSTGRIYGYTF. The CDR3 DNA sequence: TGTGCCAGCAGCACGGGACGGATCTATGGCTACACCTTC.

The chain employs TRBV18 and TRBJ1-2; D is possibly TRBD1 (6 bases). This CDR3 is 13 amino acids long. The V gene's germline CDR1 is KGHSH and CDR2 LQKENI. Trimming took off 5 bases at V and 3 bases at J, with 10 bases between the two ends. The chain's CDR3 is CASSRRGDYGYTF. CDR3 sequence (DNA): TGTGCCAGCTCAAGAAGGGGGGACTATGGCTACACCTTC.

V gene TRBV5-4 combines with J gene TRBJ1-3; D is unresolved. The germline CDR1 and CDR2 sequences are SGHNT and YYREEE (reference sequence). The V and J ends lost 0 bases and 0 bases respectively, with 10 bases between them. The CDR3 is made up of 16 amino acids. The CDR3 sequence: CASSLDVRPSGNTIYF. CDR3 DNA: TGTGCCAGCAGCTTGGATGTCAGACCCTCTGGAAACACCATATATTTT.

This chain connects TRBV28 to TRBJ2-7, with D hard to call. This CDR3 is built from 13 residues. V was clipped by 3 bases and J by 2 bases, with 8 bases between them. Looked up from germline, CDR1 is MDHEN and CDR2 is SYDVKM. Here the CDR3 DNA reads TGTGCCAGCAGTTTGTCAGGCACCTACGAGCAGTACTTC. Protein product: CASSLSGTYEQYF.

V usage is TRBV6-5 and J usage is TRBJ2-7; D is unresolved. CDR3 length: 12 amino acids. V shed 8 bases and J shed 3 bases, with 11 bases lying between them. CDR1 and CDR2 from the germline V gene are MNHEY and SVGAGI. CDR3 in DNA: TGTGCCAGCGTTGTAGATTTCTACGAGCAGTACTTC. Translated: CASVVDFYEQYF.

The chain recombines TRBV6-6 with TRBJ2-1; TRBD2 aligns across 11 bases. The CDR3 consists of 14 residues. V gave up 5 bases and J gave up 9 bases; unmatched junction bases: 6. Germline loops: CDR1 MNHNY, CDR2 SVGAGI (reference sequence). The CDR3 is CASSTSGGNGEQFF. CDR3 DNA: TGTGCCAGCAGTACTAGCGGGGGAAATGGTGAGCAGTTCTTC.

V is TRBV29-1 and J is TRBJ2-7; 10 nucleotides match TRBD1. The CDR3 sequence is 13 residues long. V lost 6 bases, J lost 5 bases, and 7 bases stayed unmatched. The V gene's germline CDR1 is SQVTM and CDR2 ANQGSEA. The CDR3 DNA is TGCAGCGTCGCCCGGGACAGGGGTGACGAGCAGTACTTC. This codes for CSVARDRGDEQYF.

This clone was observed a few times. As DNA, the CDR3 is TGTGCCACCTCGAAAGGGTCCTACGAGCAGTACTTC. Amino acids: CATSKGSYEQYF. V is TRBV15 and J is TRBJ2-7; D remains ambiguous. Germline V gives CDR1 LNHNV, CDR2 YYDKDF (reference sequence). With 8 bases removed from V and 1 base from J, the gap between germline ends came to 9 bases. This CDR3 is 12 amino acids long. The full variable domain, in which reference TRBV15 and TRBJ2-7 provide the parts outside the CDR3, is DAMVIQNPRYQVTQFGKPVTLSCSQTLNHNVMYWYQQKSSQAPKLLFHYYDKDFNNEADTPDNFQSRRPNTSFCFLDIRSPGLGDTAMYLCATSKGSYEQYFGPGTRLTVT.

V usage is TRBV3-1 (or the pseudogene TRBV3-2) and J usage is TRBJ1-3, with 7 bases fitting TRBD1. The ends lost 2 bases at V and 1 base at J; junction bases unmatched: 14. The CDR3 totals 19 residues. CDR1 LGHDT and CDR2 YNNKEL come from the germline V gene (reference sequence). CDR3 sequence (DNA): TGTGCCAGCAGCCAAACCCCAGCCCCGACAGGGAATTCTGGAAACACCATATATTTT. Amino acid sequence: CASSQTPAPTGNSGNTIYF.

This clone was observed a handful of times. The V gene is TRBV5-1, the J gene TRBJ1-3; D not certain. Trimming removed 0 bases from V and 3 bases from J, with 13 bases in between. The CDR3 has 16 residues. Germline V lookup: CDR1 SGHRS, CDR2 YFSETQ. The CDR3 nucleotides are TGCGCCAGCAGCTTGGCGGGTGCCGCAGGTGGAAACACCATATATTTT. As protein: CASSLAGAAGGNTIYF.

The chain couples TRBV5-1 to TRBJ1-1; 10 bases are a match to TRBD1. V lost 4 bases, J lost 0 bases, and 6 bases stayed unmatched. The CDR3 loop spans 16 amino acids. CDR1 is SGHRS, CDR2 YFSETQ, per germline. DNA of the CDR3: TGCGCCAGCAGCCCCGGGACAGGGGTCATGAACACTGAAGCTTTCTTT. It yields the protein CASSPGTGVMNTEAFF.

This clone was observed a handful of times. The chain couples TRBV5-1 to TRBJ1-4, with TRBD1 matching over 7 bases. The germline V gene encodes CDR1 SGHRS and CDR2 YFSETQ. The CDR3 covers 14 residues. V shed 4 bases and J 3 bases; nucleotides not matched to a gene: 3. CDR3 protein: CASSQGQPNEKLFF. DNA for the CDR3: TGCGCCAGCAGCCAGGGACAGCCTAATGAAAAACTGTTTTTT.

This clone was seen a single time. The chain links TRBV19 to TRBJ1-6; a possible D gene is TRBD1 (5 bases). The CDR3 is 15 residues long. Germline V gene sequence: CDR1 LNHDA, CDR2 SQIVND (reference sequence). Trimming left V 3 bases short and J 8 bases short, with 14 bases between. CDR3 bases: TGTGCCAGTAGTATCCCCGGGGCGCCCTATTCACCCCTCCACTTT. This translates into CASSIPGAPYSPLHF. The complete variable domain, with remaining parts taken from reference TRBV19 and TRBJ1-6, reads DGGITQSPKYLFRKEGQNVTLSCEQNLNHDAMYWYRQDPGQGLRLIYYSQIVNDFQKGDIAEGYSVSREKKESFPLTVTSAQKNPTAFYLCASSIPGAPYSPLHFGNGTRLTVT.

The chain joins TRBV6-5 to TRBJ2-5; TRBD1 agrees at 9 bases. Germline V lookup: CDR1 MNHEY, CDR2 SVGAGI. The V and J ends lost 0 bases and 3 bases, in that order; junction bases with no gene match: 5. The CDR3 runs 16 residues. CDR3 nucleotides: TGTGCCAGCAGTTACTCAGCCGGGACAGGGAAAGAGACCCAGTACTTC. This translates into CASSYSAGTGKETQYF.

The chain joins TRBV5-1 to TRBJ1-1; D is undetermined. Between the trimmed V and J ends, which lost 4 bases and 0 bases, there was a span of 10 bases. Looked up from germline, CDR1 is SGHRS and CDR2 is YFSETQ. The CDR3 has 14 amino acids. The CDR3 sequence is CASSQDGLNTEAFF. The CDR3 DNA reads as TGCGCCAGCAGCCAAGACGGACTGAACACTGAAGCTTTCTTT.

This chain connects TRBV6-5 to TRBJ2-5; 12 bases align to TRBD2. The germline CDR1 and CDR2 sequences are MNHEY and SVGAGI. V shed 9 bases and J 3 bases; nucleotides not matched to a gene: 5. This CDR3 comprises 14 residues. CDR3: CASSTSGGKETQYF. In DNA, the CDR3 is TGTGCCAGTTCGACTAGCGGGGGAAAAGAGACCCAGTACTTC.

V gene TRBV24-1 combines with J gene TRBJ2-3, with 7 nucleotides matching TRBD2. Germline V lookup: CDR1 KGHDR, CDR2 SFDVKD. The CDR3 is made up of 17 amino acids. V lost 5 bases, J lost 5 bases, and 15 bases stayed unmatched. CDR3 sequence reads: CATSARGGREVEDTQYF. CDR3 DNA: TGTGCCACCAGTGCCCGTGGGGGGAGGGAGGTGGAAGATACGCAGTATTTT.

This clone was seen a single time. The chain has TRBV6-5 and TRBJ1-6; D remains unclear. This CDR3 contains 13 residues. Trimming stripped 4 bases from V and 16 bases from J, with 17 bases between. Germline CDR1 is MNHEY and CDR2 is SVGAGI. CDR3 bases: TGTGCCAGCAGTTCGGCGACGGGTTCTCCTCTCCACTTT. Translation: CASSSATGSPLHF.